Listed below are T cell receptor beta chains from one sample, sequenced in a study of cytomegalovirus exposure and HLA in healthy donors. Sequencing was performed with immunoSEQ multiplex PCR; in TCRdb, only in-frame clones are kept and a portion is missing. Here the sample spans around 120,000 clones, 70% to 80% being singletons. Sequenced material: PBMCs. All receptors derive from a woman between 45 and 65 years old in good health and CMV-seropositive. CDR3s include the opening cysteine and the closing phenylalanine or tryptophan. Each record gives: V gene, J gene, D gene, clone size, CDR3 protein, CDR3 DNA. The D gene is left open where the match is weak. Size is stated for part of the rows, as once, few or many counts, or as a class when the clone is expanded.

>TRBV5-1|TRBJ1-2|TRBD1|NA
CASSFGTGGLNYGYTF
TGCGCCAGCAGCTTTGGGACAGGGGGACTGAACTATGGCTACACCTTC
>TRBV7-2|TRBJ2-5|TRBD2|NA
CASSLGAGGETQYF
TGTGCCAGCAGCTTAGGAGCGGGGGGAGAGACCCAGTACTTC
>TRBV11-2|TRBJ1-1|TRBD1|NA
CASSITDRANTEAFF
TGTGCCAGCTCTATTACGGACAGGGCGAACACTGAAGCTTTCTTT
>TRBV29-1|TRBJ2-4|NA|NA
CSVGGGAKNIQHF
NA
>TRBV11-2|TRBJ2-7|NA|NA
CASSTLTGRRGEQYF
TGTGCCAGCAGCACTCTAACCGGCCGGAGGGGAGAGCAGTACTTC
>TRBV2|TRBJ1-2|TRBD1|NA
CASKNRGAGYTF
TGTGCCAGCAAAAACAGGGGAGCGGGCTACACCTTC
>TRBV4-1|TRBJ2-7|TRBD2|NA
CASSQGLGGVDEQYF
TGCGCCAGCAGCCAAGGGTTGGGAGGGGTGGACGAGCAGTACTTC
>TRBV30|TRBJ1-1|NA|NA
CAWSVLRGTEAFF
TGTGCCTGGAGTGTACTTAGGGGCACTGAAGCTTTCTTT
>TRBV9|TRBJ2-3|NA|NA
CASSPRIMTGDTQYF
TGTGCCAGCAGCCCCCGGATAATGACAGGAGATACGCAGTATTTT
>TRBV18|TRBJ1-2|NA|NA
CASSPVGSGYGYTF
TGTGCCAGCTCACCAGTGGGCAGCGGCTATGGCTACACCTTC
>TRBV5-4|TRBJ2-1|NA|NA
CASSLIVGAVNEQFF
TGTGCCAGCAGCTTGATAGTGGGAGCAGTGAATGAGCAGTTCTTC
>TRBV30|TRBJ1-4|TRBD1|NA
CAWSVLQGGEKLFF
TGTGCCTGGAGTGTACTACAGGGGGGCGAAAAACTGTTTTTT
>TRBV4-1|TRBJ2-7|TRBD1|NA
CASSQVPGGGYEQYF
TGCGCCAGCAGCCAAGTTCCAGGGGGTGGGTACGAGCAGTACTTC
>TRBV9|TRBJ2-3|NA|NA
CASSSRVGPQYF
TGTGCCAGCAGCTCCCGCGTTGGGCCGCAGTATTTT
>TRBV6-5|TRBJ1-5|NA|NA
CASSYSFGGPQHF
TGTGCCAGCAGTTACTCGTTCGGGGGGCCCCAGCATTTT
>TRBV7-2|TRBJ2-1|TRBD2|few
CASSPGLAGDEQFF
TGTGCCAGCAGCCCCGGACTAGCGGGGGATGAGCAGTTCTTC
>TRBV5-1|TRBJ2-5|TRBD2|NA
CASSLGRAGGLGETQYF
TGCGCCAGCAGCTTGGGAAGAGCGGGGGGGCTTGGAGAGACCCAGTACTTC
>TRBV6-6|TRBJ1-1|NA|NA
CASSYRGRGDTEAFF
TGTGCCAGCAGTTACCGCGGGAGAGGGGACACTGAAGCTTTCTTT
>TRBV9|TRBJ2-1|TRBD2|few
CASSVGGRGAYNEQFF
TGTGCCAGCAGCGTAGGGGGGCGGGGGGCCTACAATGAGCAGTTCTTC
>TRBV7-9|TRBJ2-5|TRBD2|NA
CASSLGSGGPGTQYF
TGTGCCAGCAGCTTAGGTAGCGGGGGGCCCGGGACCCAGTACTTC
>TRBV5-6|TRBJ2-5|TRBD2|NA
CASSLGSGGPFDF
TGTGCCAGCAGCTTGGGTAGCGGGGGGCCCTTTGACTTC
>TRBV6-5|TRBJ1-1|NA|NA
CASSYSLTGGTEAFF
TGTGCCAGCAGTTACTCGTTGACCGGGGGCACTGAAGCTTTCTTT
>TRBV5-1|TRBJ2-7|NA|NA
CASSLGPGSYEQYF
TGCGCCAGCAGCTTGGGTCCGGGGTCCTACGAGCAGTACTTC
>TRBV9|TRBJ1-1|TRBD1|NA
CASSVTATGLAEAFF
TGTGCCAGCAGCGTGACCGCGACAGGGTTGGCTGAAGCTTTCTTT
>TRBV4-2|TRBJ2-7|TRBD2|NA
CASSHRSSAGGIDEQYF
TGTGCCAGCAGCCATAGATCTTCAGCGGGAGGGATCGACGAGCAGTACTTC
>TRBV27|TRBJ2-7|TRBD1|NA
CASSPTGGLHEQYF
TGTGCCAGCAGCCCGACAGGGGGCCTCCACGAGCAGTACTTC
>TRBV6-1|TRBJ2-7|NA|NA
CASGGGGGTYEQYF
TGTGCCAGCGGGGGAGGGGGGGGGACCTACGAGCAGTACTTC
>TRBV4-3|TRBJ2-7|NA|NA
CASSRAVGTFSYEQYF
TGCGCCAGCAGCCGGGCAGTCGGGACTTTCTCCTACGAGCAGTACTTC
>TRBV7-2|TRBJ2-7|NA|once
CASSSTPVLEQYF
TGTGCCAGCAGCTCCACACCTGTTCTCGAGCAGTACTTC
>TRBV6-5|TRBJ2-1|TRBD1|NA
CASRRTGGNEQFF
TGTGCCAGCAGGCGGACAGGGGGCAATGAGCAGTTCTTC
>TRBV27|TRBJ2-7|TRBD1|few
CASSFLPGQVYEQYF
TGTGCCAGCAGTTTTCTTCCGGGACAGGTCTACGAGCAGTACTTC
>TRBV15|TRBJ2-2|TRBD2|NA
CATSPTRTSGRTRLFF
TGTGCCACCTCACCCACCCGGACTAGCGGGAGGACCCGGCTGTTTTTT
>TRBV4-1|TRBJ1-2|TRBD1|NA
CASSPQTGWRYGYTF
TGCGCCAGCAGCCCCCAGACAGGGTGGAGATATGGCTACACCTTC
>TRBV11-3|TRBJ2-2|TRBD1|NA
CASSSGTGDPTGELFF
TGTGCCAGCAGCTCCGGGACAGGGGATCCCACCGGGGAGCTGTTTTTT
>TRBV9|TRBJ1-2|TRBD1|NA
CASSVGTGRYGYTF
TGTGCCAGCAGCGTGGGGACAGGGCGATATGGCTACACCTTC
>TRBV11-1|TRBJ1-3|TRBD1|few
CASSLDRDRGLRGNTIYF
TGTGCCAGCAGCCTCGACCGGGACAGGGGGCTGCGTGGAAACACCATATATTTT
>TRBV2|TRBJ1-1|TRBD1|NA
CASSPQGVNTEAFF
TGTGCCAGCAGTCCACAGGGGGTCAACACTGAAGCTTTCTTT
>TRBV4-3|TRBJ2-3|TRBD2|NA
CASSQRLPSGSLDTQYF
TGCGCCAGCAGCCAACGTTTGCCTAGCGGGAGCTTAGATACGCAGTATTTT
>TRBV5-1|TRBJ2-2|TRBD2|NA
CASSPLAGDTGELFF
TGCGCCAGCAGCCCACTAGCGGGAGACACCGGGGAGCTGTTTTTT
>TRBV7-2|TRBJ2-7|TRBD1|NA
CASSLGTGPSYEQYF
TGTGCCAGCAGCTTAGGGACAGGTCCCTCCTACGAGCAGTACTTC
>TRBV7-9|TRBJ2-1|TRBD1|NA
CASSLARGTGAPAEQFF
TGTGCCAGCAGCCTTGCGCGCGGGACAGGGGCGCCAGCTGAGCAGTTCTTC
>TRBV7-2|TRBJ2-2|TRBD2|NA
CASSSRTRRVRTGELFF
TGTGCCAGCAGCTCACGGACTAGACGAGTGAGGACCGGGGAGCTGTTTTTT
>TRBV5-3|TRBJ1-2|NA|many
CARSLAAGCGYTF
TGTGCCAGAAGCTTGGCGGCAGGTTGCGGCTACACCTTC
>TRBV6-5|TRBJ2-6|NA|NA
CASSPGSSGANVLTF
TGTGCCAGCAGCCCCGGGAGCTCTGGGGCCAACGTCCTGACTTTC
>TRBV19|TRBJ2-1|TRBD2|once
CASSPPGPTSGTYNEQFF
TGTGCCAGTAGTCCCCCTGGACCGACTAGCGGGACCTACAATGAGCAGTTCTTC
>TRBV7-9|TRBJ1-1|NA|NA
CASSGQRGTEAFF
TGTGCCAGCAGCGGCCAAAGGGGGACTGAAGCTTTCTTT
>TRBV5-6|TRBJ2-7|TRBD2|NA
CASSLGSGRSSYEQYF
TGTGCCAGCAGCTTGGGAAGCGGGAGGTCCTCCTACGAGCAGTACTTC
>TRBV7-8|TRBJ2-4|NA|NA
CASSSRGGGIAKNIQYF
TGTGCCAGCAGCTCCCGAGGGGGGGGGATAGCCAAAAACATTCAGTACTTC
>TRBV6-5|TRBJ2-1|TRBD1|once
CASSYSGQGAYNEQFF
TGTGCCAGCAGTTACTCGGGACAGGGAGCCTACAATGAGCAGTTCTTC
>TRBV5-6|TRBJ1-6|NA|NA
CASSLAGGASPLHF
TGTGCCAGCAGCTTGGCGGGGGGCGCCTCACCCCTCCACTTT
>TRBV7-8|TRBJ1-6|NA|NA
CATTFSYGSPLHF
TGTGCCACCACGTTCTCCTACGGGTCACCCCTCCACTTT
>TRBV5-1|TRBJ2-7|NA|NA
CASRSGQRTYEQYF
TGCGCCAGCAGGTCCGGACAGCGAACCTACGAGCAGTACTTC
>TRBV7-2|TRBJ2-1|NA|NA
CASSLLGAGLVNEQFF
TGTGCCAGCAGCTTACTGGGAGCGGGCCTTGTCAATGAGCAGTTCTTC
>TRBV2|TRBJ2-3|NA|NA
CASSARGGFTDTQYF
TGTGCCAGCAGTGCAAGGGGCGGTTTCACAGATACGCAGTATTTT